The source of this T cell receptor beta chain is a study of control samples from healthy donors and cancer patients. As for this clone: Different DNA sequences within this sample yield the same CDR3.

The method was immunoSEQ multiplex PCR; TCRdb's version includes in-frame clones alone and lacks a portion of them. The sample consists of about 140,000 clones, 70% to 90% of them appearing once. The V and J ends lost 2 bases and 5 bases respectively, with 10 bases between them. The CDR3 is 13 amino acids. Germline CDR1 and CDR2: SGHRS and YFSETQ. The sequence came from a woman aged 25-40 years in good health. The chain is built from TRBV5-1 and TRBJ2-5, with no clear D. The sample consisted of blood. The CDR3 DNA reads TGCGCCAGCAGCTTAGAATTGGGGGAGACCCAGTACTTC. It codes for CASSLELGETQYF.